The 26 T cell receptor beta chains in this list originate from one sample, sequenced in a study of T cell repertoires in cytomegalovirus infection. What these receptors recognize is not known. In TCRdb, the reads were re-called with MiXCR into one record per CDR3 protein. The top ten clones hold over 15% of a sample with about 740,000 distinct CDR3 sequences, 33% of them seen once. The sample was cultured PBMCs, taken from culture after CMV antigen stimulation. These receptors were taken from a human donor in good health (CMV status not recorded). Some clones in this sample may be carry-over from other donors' samples.

This clonotype was detected many times. The V call is TRBV7-8, the J call TRBJ2-7; no reliable D call. Trimming cost V 1 base and J 3 bases, with 7 bases left between them. Germline CDR1 is SGHVS and CDR2 is FQNEAQ. The CDR3 is 13 residues long. CDR3 sequence reads: CASSLGRFYEQYF. CDR3 nucleotide sequence: TGTGCCAGCAGCTTAGGGCGGTTCTACGAGCAGTACTTC.

The chain is built from TRBV6-4 and TRBJ2-4; 8 bases line up with TRBD1. The germline V gene has CDR1 MRHNA and CDR2 SNTAGT. J gave up 1 base and V 2 bases, and 10 bases lay outside the gene matches. The CDR3 is 18 amino acids. Here the CDR3 reads CASSDHGQGFLAKNIQYF. Here the CDR3 DNA reads TGTGCCAGCAGTGACCATGGACAGGGTTTCTTGGCCAAAAACATTCAGTACTTC.

This rearrangement joins TRBV15 to TRBJ1-1; TRBD1 matches at 8 bases. Germline-derived CDR1 and CDR2 are LNHNV and YYDKDF (reference sequence). The CDR3 has 15 residues. Losses at the gene ends were 5 bases for V and 3 bases for J; bases not matched to a gene: 8. CDR3 DNA: TGTGCCACCAGCTCTCAACAGGGGGTAGACACTGAAGCTTTCTTT. It codes for CATSSQQGVDTEAFF. The full variable domain, in which reference TRBV15 and TRBJ1-1 provide the parts outside the CDR3, is DAMVIQNPRYQVTQFGKPVTLSCSQTLNHNVMYWYQQKSSQAPKLLFHYYDKDFNNEADTPDNFQSRRPNTSFCFLDIRSPGLGDTAMYLCATSSQQGVDTEAFFGQGTRLTVV.

The chain uses TRBV7-9 and TRBJ1-1, with 7 nucleotides matching TRBD1. J lost 3 bases, V lost 6 bases, and 16 bases had no gene match. Germline V gene sequence: CDR1 SEHNR, CDR2 FQNEAQ (reference sequence). The CDR3 runs 17 residues. The CDR3 sequence: CASSFRGLVKGYTEAFF. Here the CDR3 DNA reads TGTGCCAGCAGTTTTAGGGGGCTAGTTAAGGGCTACACTGAAGCTTTCTTT.

The table lists this clonotype with a few counts. The chain joins TRBV6-1 to TRBJ1-2; D uncertain. The CDR3 is 13 amino acids. The germline V gene has CDR1 MNHNS and CDR2 SASEGT. The ends were cut back, 6 bases at V and 7 bases at J, with 15 bases in the middle. CDR3 region: CASRRTAFSGYTF. As DNA, the CDR3 is TGTGCCAGCAGGCGGACCGCGTTTTCTGGCTACACCTTC.

This clonotype was seen a handful of times. J is TRBJ1-2 and V is TRBV5-1, with TRBD1 matching over 12 bases. The length of the CDR3 is 14 residues. The V and J ends lost 7 bases and 4 bases, in that order; junction bases with no gene match: 5. CDR1 is SGHRS, CDR2 YFSETQ, per germline. CDR3 DNA sequence: TGCGCCAGCGGACCGGGACAGGGGGCCTATGGCTACACCTTC. Encoded protein: CASGPGQGAYGYTF.

The J gene is TRBJ1-2, the V gene TRBV19; tentatively, D is TRBD1 (5 bases). CDR1 is LNHDA, CDR2 SQIVND, per germline (reference sequence). The CDR3 spans 17 residues. The germline V and J ends were trimmed by 7 bases and 3 bases, with 24 bases remaining between them. CDR3 in amino acids: CASTPRGGTVLDYGYTF. The CDR3 bases are TGTGCCAGTACCCCACGGGGGGGGACCGTCTTGGACTATGGCTACACCTTC.

This chain joins TRBV19 and TRBJ2-5; D is tentatively TRBD1 or TRBD2 (6 bases each). The CDR3 consists of 15 residues. V lost 2 bases and J 7 bases, leaving 17 bases between the germline ends. CDR1 is LNHDA, CDR2 SQIVND, per germline (reference sequence). CDR3 amino acids: CASSIPRGKGVTQYF. The CDR3 region has the DNA TGTGCCAGTAGTATACCCCGGGGGAAGGGGGTGACCCAGTACTTC.

This clonotype was detected only a few times. The CDR3 is CASSYVGTVDTF. DNA for the CDR3: TGTGCCAGCAGTTACGTCGGCACTGTGGACACCTTC. The chain couples TRBV6-2 or TRBV6-3 to TRBJ1-2; D not certain. The CDR3 covers 12 residues. V lost 2 bases and J lost 12, with 13 bases in between. Germline assignment: CDR1 MNHEY and CDR2 SVGEGT.

The J gene is TRBJ2-7, the V gene TRBV12-5; the D gene is possibly TRBD1 (6 bases). V lost 4 bases and J 0 bases, leaving 16 bases between the germline ends. The CDR3 length is 16 residues. Germline CDR1 LGHNT, CDR2 FRNRAP. The CDR3 DNA sequence: TGTGCTAGTGGTTCGGTTATCGGGACACTCTCCTACGAGCAGTACTTC. Protein: CASGSVIGTLSYEQYF.

This clonotype was counted between two and nine times. This chain links TRBV7-2 with TRBJ2-7; a possible D gene is TRBD2 (6 bases). V was cut by 5 bases and J by 5 bases, with 16 bases left in between. The CDR3 is 14 residues long. Germline V gene data show CDR1 as SGHTA and CDR2 as FQGNSA. CDR3 sequence: CASSLLATLHEQYF. CDR3 bases: TGTGCCAGCAGCCTTCTAGCGACCTTGCACGAGCAGTACTTC.

This clonotype was seen a few times. V gene TRBV4-1 combines with J gene TRBJ2-1; 7 nucleotides agree with TRBD1. J was trimmed by 3 bases and V by 3 bases; bases with no gene match: 8. The CDR3 extends over 16 amino acids. In germline, CDR1 is MGHRA, CDR2 YSYEKL. CDR3 sequence (DNA): TGCGCCAGCAGCCATCTGGGACAGCAAAACTACAATGAGCAGTTCTTC. This gives the protein CASSHLGQQNYNEQFF.

The gene calls are TRBV5-3 and TRBJ1-2; D remains unclear. TRBV5-3 is identified as an open reading frame with a role that is uncertain. The CDR3 has 14 amino acids. V was cut by 8 bases and J by 2 bases, with 16 bases left in between. Here the CDR3 DNA reads TGTGCCAGCAGTTCTCGGTCGGAAAACTATGGCTACACCTTC. This codes for CASSSRSENYGYTF.

This clonotype was counted only a few times. The chain links TRBV29-1 to TRBJ2-7; 10 nucleotides align to TRBD1. The germline gives CDR1 SQVTM, CDR2 ANQGSEA. V lost 5 bases and J lost 5; bases outside the gene matches: 9. This CDR3 is built from 14 residues. As DNA, the CDR3 is TGCAGCGTTATCCCGACAGGGGGCAAGGACGAGCAGTACTTC. It codes for CSVIPTGGKDEQYF.

This chain uses TRBV12-3 or TRBV12-4 with TRBJ2-1, with D possibly being TRBD2 (6 bases). Between the trimmed V and J ends, which lost 2 bases and 4 bases, there was a span of 15 bases. The CDR3 is made up of 16 amino acids. CDR3 DNA sequence: TGTGCCAGCAGTTTACTTGGCGGGGTGCAGTACAATGAGCAGTTCTTC. This translates into CASSLLGGVQYNEQFF.

The rearrangement uses TRBV4-3 and TRBJ2-1, with TRBD2 matching 8 bases. Looked up from germline, CDR1 is LGHNA and CDR2 is YSLEER. After removal of 0 bases from V and 9 bases from J, the junction contained 13 bases not matched to a gene. This CDR3 is 17 amino acids long. The CDR3 sequence: CASSQDRAGGYVREQFF. The CDR3 nucleotides are TGCGCCAGCAGCCAAGATAGGGCGGGAGGTTATGTTCGTGAGCAGTTCTTC.

The J gene is TRBJ1-6, the V gene TRBV18, with D perhaps TRBD1 (5 bases). V was cut by 4 bases and J by 7 bases, with 14 bases left in between. This CDR3 comprises 15 residues. Germline lookup yields CDR1 KGHSH and CDR2 LQKENI. CDR3 residues: CASSLWGDFNSPLHF. CDR3 in DNA: TGTGCCAGCTCACTTTGGGGGGACTTCAATTCACCCCTCCACTTT.

This clonotype was picked up many times. The CDR3, as DNA: TGTGCCAGCAGCCCCCCGGGGGGGCGGACACAAGAGACCCAGTACTTC. Protein product: CASSPPGGRTQETQYF. The rearrangement joins TRBV7-2 to TRBJ2-5; 8 bases align to TRBD2. The CDR3 is 16 residues long. Unmatched junction bases numbered 10, after V lost 5 bases and J lost 2 bases. The germline gives CDR1 SGHTA, CDR2 FQGNSA.

The rearrangement joins TRBV6-1 to TRBJ2-1; tentative D call: TRBD2 (7 bases). The CDR3 is 16 residues long. Between the trimmed V and J ends, which lost 7 bases and 0 bases, there was a span of 16 bases. Germline values: CDR1 MNHNS, CDR2 SASEGT. CDR3 sequence reads: CASTRGRGSSYNEQFF. CDR3 sequence (DNA): TGTGCCAGCACCCGGGGGAGGGGGAGCTCCTACAATGAGCAGTTCTTC.

V gene TRBV2 combines with J gene TRBJ2-3; TRBD2 matches at 9 bases. The germline CDR1 and CDR2 sequences are SNHLY and FYNNEI. Losses at the gene ends were 6 bases for V and 4 bases for J; bases not matched to a gene: 8. The CDR3 has 15 amino acids. As DNA, the CDR3 is TGTGCCAGCAGATGGGGTAGCGGGAGTGCAGATACGCAGTATTTT. Protein sequence: CASRWGSGSADTQYF.

This clonotype appeared a single time. An end of the junction does not agree with germline; a read error may underlie this. The chain couples TRBV6-2 or TRBV6-3 to TRBJ1-1; perhaps TRBD1 as D (6 bases). The CDR3 has 13 residues. Germline V gene lookup returns CDR1 MNHEY and CDR2 SVGEGT. CDR3 sequence: CTSSLLWTAEAFF. The DNA of the CDR3 is TGTACCAGCAGTCTCCTTTGGACAGCAGAAGCTTTCTTT.

This chain connects TRBV27 to TRBJ1-1, with D unresolved. Germline lookup yields CDR1 MNHEY and CDR2 SMNVEV (reference sequence). Between the trimmed V and J ends, which lost 0 bases and 1 base, there was a span of 9 bases. CDR3 length: 15 amino acids. The CDR3 reads CASSLSFLGNTEAFF. The CDR3 DNA reads as TGTGCCAGCAGTTTATCGTTTCTTGGGAACACTGAAGCTTTCTTT.

This clonotype was counted at least ten times. The gene calls are TRBV7-8 and TRBJ2-1, with D hard to call. CDR1 SGHVS and CDR2 FQNEAQ come from the germline V gene. The germline V and J ends were trimmed by 4 bases and 2 bases, with 3 bases remaining between them. This CDR3 has 12 amino acids. The CDR3 loop is CASSSAYNEQFF. The CDR3 DNA follows: TGTGCCAGCAGCTCCGCCTACAATGAGCAGTTCTTC.

This clonotype has only a few counts. This chain joins TRBV7-8 and TRBJ2-7, with a tentative D call TRBD2 (5 bases). Germline V CDR1 and CDR2: SGHVS, FQNEAQ. V was shortened by 5 bases and J by 6 bases, with 20 bases between the two germline ends. The CDR3 is made up of 15 amino acids. The CDR3 protein is CASSPGGWGESEQYF. The DNA for the CDR3 is TGTGCCAGCAGCCCCGGTGGGTGGGGAGAGAGCGAGCAGTACTTC.

The chain recombines TRBV6-2 or TRBV6-3 with TRBJ2-5, with 7 nucleotides matching TRBD2. This CDR3 is built from 15 residues. Unmatched junction bases numbered 14, after V lost 6 bases and J lost 7 bases. Germline CDR1 MNHEY, CDR2 SVGEGT. CDR3 sequence: CASSSLGGTLMTQYF. DNA for the CDR3: TGTGCCAGCAGCTCTTTGGGGGGGACCTTGATGACCCAGTACTTC.

The gene calls are TRBV5-1 and TRBJ2-5, with D unclear. V was pared by 5 bases and J by 0 bases, with 8 bases between. Germline CDR1 reads SGHRS; CDR2 reads YFSETQ. CDR3 size: 13 residues. The CDR3 loop is CASRPDNQETQYF. CDR3 DNA sequence: TGCGCCAGCAGACCAGACAACCAAGAGACCCAGTACTTC. Full variable domain (outside the CDR3, taken from reference TRBV5-1 and TRBJ2-5): KAGVTQTPRYLIKTRGQQVTLSCSPISGHRSVSWYQQTPGQGLQFLFEYFSETQRNKGNFPGRFSGRQFSNSRSEMNVSTLELGDSALYLCASRPDNQETQYFGPGTRLLVL.